Presented here are 20 T cell receptor beta chains from one specimen sequenced in a study of regulatory T cells in long-lasting Graves disease. The time point is: persistent/refractory GD, antithyroid drugs over 5 years with positive TRAb. The authors made the TCR library using RNA they extracted from PBMCs. HTBI primers from iRepertoire and Arm-PCR of CDR3 regions yielded the TCR beta libraries. TCRdb re-analysed the multiplex PCR reads in MiXCR, keeping a single row per CDR3 protein. The table shows about half a million distinct CDR3 sequences, with less than 25% occurring only once. Sample: peripheral blood mononuclear cells (PBMCs), taken when the disease was refractory, from a patient treated with antithyroid drugs. The receptors originated from a female donor with Graves disease.

This clonotype came up a few times. The rearrangement joins TRBV20-1 to TRBJ1-5; TRBD1 matches 7 bases. Looked up from germline, CDR1 is DFQATT and CDR2 is SNEGSKA (reference sequence). V was clipped by 6 bases and J by 3 bases; unmatched bases: 8. The CDR3 runs 14 residues. The CDR3 sequence: CSASLTGHNQPQHF. CDR3 nucleotide sequence: TGCAGTGCCTCACTGACAGGGCACAATCAGCCCCAGCATTTT.

This rearrangement joins TRBV29-1 to TRBJ1-2; D unresolved. The CDR3 has 14 residues. Germline lookup yields CDR1 SQVTM and CDR2 ANQGSEA. V lost 0 bases, J lost 0 bases, and 8 bases lay in between. The CDR3, as DNA: TGCAGCGTTGAAGACGACGGAGCTAACTATGGCTACACCTTC. Translation: CSVEDDGANYGYTF.

This clonotype appeared once. The J gene is TRBJ2-5, the V gene TRBV5-4; 7 bases match TRBD2. CDR3 length: 17 residues. From germline, CDR1 is SGHNT and CDR2 YYREEE (reference sequence). Trimming at V came to 4 bases and at J to 0 bases, leaving 12 bases not matched to a gene. The CDR3 nucleotides read TGTGCCAGCAGCCGCGGGGCTAGCGGTTCTTACCAAGAGACCCAGTACTTC. Translation gives CASSRGASGSYQETQYF.

The chain employs TRBV4-2 and TRBJ1-2; the D is unclear. Germline V gene sequence: CDR1 LGHNA, CDR2 YNFKEQ. This CDR3 is built from 16 residues. V shed 2 bases and J shed 4 bases, with 17 bases lying between them. The CDR3, as DNA: TGTGCCAGCAGCCAATTCTTTCGCGCAGAGGTCTATGGCTACACCTTC. Encoded protein: CASSQFFRAEVYGYTF.

This clonotype occurred a few times. The J gene is TRBJ2-3, the V gene TRBV18; tentatively, D is TRBD2 (5 bases). V was clipped by 5 bases and J by 5 bases, with 8 bases between them. Germline V gives CDR1 KGHSH, CDR2 LQKENI. The CDR3 contains 12 residues. CDR3 DNA sequence: TGTGCCAGCTCAAGTGGAGGAGATACGCAGTATTTT. This translates into CASSSGGDTQYF. Full variable domain (missing parts from reference TRBV18 and TRBJ2-3): NAGVMQNPRHLVRRRGQEARLRCSPMKGHSHVYWYRQLPEEGLKFMVYLQKENIIDESGMPKERFSAEFPKEGPSILRIQQVVRGDSAAYFCASSSGGDTQYFGPGTRLTVL.

This clonotype was seen at least ten times. The rearrangement links TRBV28 to TRBJ2-7; the D gene is possibly TRBD2 (5 bases). From germline, CDR1 is MDHEN and CDR2 SYDVKM. This CDR3 is built from 13 residues. The germline V and J ends were trimmed by 7 bases and 3 bases, with 13 bases remaining between them. The CDR3 loop reads CASNLIEGYEQYF. The CDR3, as DNA: TGTGCCAGCAACCTGATCGAGGGCTACGAGCAGTACTTC.

V gene TRBV19 combines with J gene TRBJ1-2, with D possibly TRBD1 on 5 matching bases. Deletions cut 0 bases from V and 4 bases from J, with 9 bases between. The CDR3 extends over 14 amino acids. Germline values: CDR1 LNHDA, CDR2 SQIVND (reference sequence). The CDR3 loop reads CASSIETGRYGYTF. The CDR3 region has the DNA TGTGCCAGTAGTATAGAAACAGGCCGCTATGGCTACACCTTC. Combining the CDR3 with reference TRBV19 and TRBJ1-2 gives the whole variable domain DGGITQSPKYLFRKEGQNVTLSCEQNLNHDAMYWYRQDPGQGLRLIYYSQIVNDFQKGDIAEGYSVSREKKESFPLTVTSAQKNPTAFYLCASSIETGRYGYTFGSGTRLTVV.

The table lists this clonotype with many counts. The V and J genes are TRBV20-1 and TRBJ1-6; D gene ambiguous. Trimming removed 3 bases from V and 1 base from J, with 4 bases in between. The germline gives CDR1 DFQATT, CDR2 SNEGSKA (reference sequence). CDR3 length: 13 amino acids. This CDR3 is CSASHSYNSPLHF. CDR3 bases: TGCAGTGCTAGTCATTCCTATAATTCACCCCTCCACTTT.

This clonotype was seen repeatedly, ten times or more. The chain links TRBV11-2 to TRBJ2-5, with no clear D. Germline assignment: CDR1 SGHAT and CDR2 FQNNGV. V gave up 1 base and J gave up 5 bases, with 17 bases separating them. The CDR3 runs to 16 residues. In DNA, the CDR3 is TGTGCCAGCAGCTTAGGTATAGGGCCGGGCGTGGAGACCCAGTACTTC. This encodes CASSLGIGPGVETQYF.

A word on this clonotype: Relative to the germline gene, one junction end is altered; a read error may explain this. The chain uses TRBV12-3 or TRBV12-4 and TRBJ2-7; D may be TRBD2 (6 bases). The CDR3 covers 16 residues. The CDR3 DNA follows: TGTGCCGGCAGTTCGGGGGAGACTAGGATTGGGAACGAGCAGCACTTC. Its translation is CAGSSGETRIGNEQHF.

The genes are TRBV28 and TRBJ1-6; the D gene is possibly TRBD1 (5 bases). Germline V gene lookup returns CDR1 MDHEN and CDR2 SYDVKM. The ends were cut back, 8 bases at V and 15 bases at J, with 14 bases in the middle. This CDR3 is built from 11 residues. CDR3 region: CASARGGLLHF. CDR3 in DNA: TGTGCCAGCGCCCGGGGGGGTCTCCTCCACTTT.

In its sample, this clonotype was seen a few times. The chain couples TRBV13 to TRBJ2-5, with TRBD2 identical over 11 bases. With V trimmed by 3 bases and J by 4 bases, 10 bases remained unmatched. The germline V gene has CDR1 PRHDT and CDR2 FYEKMQ (reference sequence). The CDR3 is made up of 17 amino acids. CDR3 loop: CASSLTSGVGSRETQYF. CDR3 coding DNA: TGTGCCAGCAGCTTGACTAGCGGGGTGGGGTCGCGAGAGACCCAGTACTTC.

This clonotype was observed a handful of times. The chain uses TRBV29-1 and TRBJ1-1; the D is unclear. The CDR3 extends over 14 amino acids. CDR1 and CDR2 from the germline V gene are SQVTM and ANQGSEA. V was clipped by 3 bases and J by 2 bases, with 13 bases between them. The CDR3 sequence: CSVDAGTFNTEAFF. The CDR3 coding sequence is TGCAGCGTTGATGCGGGTACTTTTAACACTGAAGCTTTCTTT.

With regard to this clonotype: This likely reflects a read error, since a far larger clone is one base away. The V call is TRBV6-2 or TRBV6-3, the J call TRBJ1-1; no reliable D call. CDR1 is MNHEY and CDR2 is SVGEGT in the germline V gene. This CDR3 is built from 15 residues. CDR3 nucleotides: TGTGCCAGCAGTTACTCAGGGTCAACGAACACTGAAGCTTCCTTT. Protein product: CASSYSGSTNTEASF.

Notes on this clonotype: A much larger clonotype is one base distant, so this may be a read error. Likely a read error: the CDR3 ends without its conserved phenylalanine or tryptophan. The V and J genes are TRBV7-2 and TRBJ1-1; no clear D. The CDR3 loop spans 12 amino acids. Germline V gene lookup returns CDR1 SGHTA and CDR2 FQGNSA. V was shortened by 3 bases and J by 5 bases, with 7 bases between the two germline ends. Written as DNA, the CDR3 is TGTGCCAGCAGCTTCCTTGCAACTGAAGCTTTCCTT. Protein: CASSFLATEAFL.

V usage is TRBV13 and J usage is TRBJ2-7; 8 bases are a match to TRBD2. The CDR3 totals 15 residues. The germline CDR1 and CDR2 sequences are PRHDT and FYEKMQ (reference sequence). After removal of 4 bases from V and 6 bases from J, the junction contained 11 bases not matched to a gene. The CDR3 protein is CASSSPRGAYTEQYF. As DNA, the CDR3 is TGTGCCAGCAGCTCTCCGCGGGGGGCCTACACCGAGCAGTACTTC.

The J gene is TRBJ2-1, the V gene TRBV5-1; D is undetermined. Trimming left V 4 bases short and J 8 bases short, with 13 bases between. CDR1 and CDR2 (germline): SGHRS, YFSETQ. CDR3 size: 13 residues. This chain's CDR3 is CASSPTGFDEQFF. The CDR3 nucleotides are TGCGCCAGCAGCCCGACTGGATTCGATGAGCAGTTCTTC.

This chain joins TRBV30 and TRBJ1-1; no definite D call. The CDR3 is 11 residues long. Trimming cost V 3 bases and J 11 bases, with 13 bases left between them. Germline V gene lookup returns CDR1 GTSNPN and CDR2 SVGIG (reference sequence). The CDR3 nucleotides are TGTGCCTGGAGCGCCGCCTTGGAGGCTTTCTTT. Protein sequence: CAWSAALEAFF.

This clonotype occurred many times. J is TRBJ2-3 and V is TRBV7-2; TRBD2 matches 13 bases. Germline V lookup: CDR1 SGHTA, CDR2 FQGNSA. The CDR3 has 15 residues. V shed 5 bases and J 3 bases; nucleotides not matched to a gene: 2. CDR3 residues: CASSLGLAGTDTQYF. Written as DNA, the CDR3 is TGTGCCAGCAGCCTGGGACTAGCGGGGACAGATACGCAGTATTTT.

J is TRBJ1-1 and V is TRBV6-4, with TRBD1 matching 8 bases. J lost 1 base, V lost 5 bases, and 12 bases had no gene match. Germline lookup yields CDR1 MRHNA and CDR2 SNTAGT. CDR3 length equals 17 residues. The CDR3 protein is CASSPLPQGVANTEAFF. CDR3 sequence (DNA): TGTGCCAGCAGTCCCCTCCCACAGGGGGTGGCGAACACTGAAGCTTTCTTT.